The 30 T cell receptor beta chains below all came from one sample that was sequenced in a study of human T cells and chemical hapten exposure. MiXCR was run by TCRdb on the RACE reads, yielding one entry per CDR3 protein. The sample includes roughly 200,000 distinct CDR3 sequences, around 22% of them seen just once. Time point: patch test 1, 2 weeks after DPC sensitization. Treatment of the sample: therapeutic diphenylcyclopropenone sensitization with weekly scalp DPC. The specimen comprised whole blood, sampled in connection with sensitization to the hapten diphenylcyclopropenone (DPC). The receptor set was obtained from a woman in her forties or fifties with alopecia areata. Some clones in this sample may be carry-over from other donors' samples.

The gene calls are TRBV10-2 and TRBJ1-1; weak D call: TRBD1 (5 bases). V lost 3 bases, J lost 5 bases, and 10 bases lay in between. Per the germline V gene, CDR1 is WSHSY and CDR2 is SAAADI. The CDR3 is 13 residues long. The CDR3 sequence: CASSDRAGTEAFF. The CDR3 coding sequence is TGCGCCAGCAGTGACAGGGCGGGGACTGAAGCTTTCTTT.

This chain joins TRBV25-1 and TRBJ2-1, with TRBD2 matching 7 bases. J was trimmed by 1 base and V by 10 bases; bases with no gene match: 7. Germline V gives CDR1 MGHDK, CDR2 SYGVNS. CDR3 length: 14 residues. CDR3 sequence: CATSPSGSYNEQFF. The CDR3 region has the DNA TGTGCCACCTCTCCTAGCGGATCCTACAATGAGCAGTTCTTC. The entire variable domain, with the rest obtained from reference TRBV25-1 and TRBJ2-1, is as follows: EADIYQTPRYLVIGTGKKITLECSQTMGHDKMYWYQQDPGMELHLIHYSYGVNSTEKGDLSSESTVSRIRTEHFPLTLESARPSHTSQYLCATSPSGSYNEQFFGPGTRLTVL.

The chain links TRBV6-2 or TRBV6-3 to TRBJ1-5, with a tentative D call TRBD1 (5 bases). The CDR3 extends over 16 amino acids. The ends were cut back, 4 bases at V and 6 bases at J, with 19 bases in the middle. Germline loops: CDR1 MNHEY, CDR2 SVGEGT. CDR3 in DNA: TGTGCCAGCAGTTCCCCCCAGAAAGGGGCTGGTCAGCCCCAGCATTTT. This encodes CASSSPQKGAGQPQHF.

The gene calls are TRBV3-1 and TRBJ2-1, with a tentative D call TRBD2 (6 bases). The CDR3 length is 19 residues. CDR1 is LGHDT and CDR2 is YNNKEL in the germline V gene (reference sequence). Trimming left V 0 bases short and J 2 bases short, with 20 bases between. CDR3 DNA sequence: TGTGCCAGCAGCCAAGATCACGGGTATGCGGGAAGGGCCTACAATGAGCAGTTCTTC. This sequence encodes CASSQDHGYAGRAYNEQFF.

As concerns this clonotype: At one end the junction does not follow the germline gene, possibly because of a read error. The CDR3 spells CAISELDGREGTESFF. The CDR3 DNA sequence: TGTGCCATCAGTGAGTTGGATGGCAGGGAGGGGACTGAATCTTTCTTT. The chain joins TRBV10-3 to TRBJ1-1; weak D call: TRBD1 (5 bases). The CDR3 is 16 residues long. The V gene's germline CDR1 is ENHRY and CDR2 SYGVKD.

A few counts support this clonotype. For the CDR3, the DNA is TGCAGTGCTAGAGATGTGGGGCGGGCTAACTATGGCTACACCTTC. Amino acids: CSARDVGRANYGYTF. This chain uses TRBV20-1 with TRBJ1-2, with TRBD1 as a possible D gene (5 bases). V was trimmed by 0 bases and J by 0 bases, leaving 11 bases between them. Per the germline V gene, CDR1 is DFQATT and CDR2 is SNEGSKA (reference sequence). The CDR3 runs to 15 residues.

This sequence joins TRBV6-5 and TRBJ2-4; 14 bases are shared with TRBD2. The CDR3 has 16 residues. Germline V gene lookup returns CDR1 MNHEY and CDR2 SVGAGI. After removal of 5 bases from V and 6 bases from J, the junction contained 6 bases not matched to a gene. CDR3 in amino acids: CASSLSGLAGGNIQYF. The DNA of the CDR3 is TGTGCCAGCAGTCTATCTGGACTAGCGGGAGGAAACATTCAGTACTTC.

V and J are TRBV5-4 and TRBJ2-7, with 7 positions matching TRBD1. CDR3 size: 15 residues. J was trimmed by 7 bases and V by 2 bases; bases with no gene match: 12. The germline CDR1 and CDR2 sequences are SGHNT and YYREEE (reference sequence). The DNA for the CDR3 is TGTGCCAGCAGCTTCGAAGGGGGCCAATGGGGGGAGCAGTACTTC. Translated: CASSFEGGQWGEQYF.

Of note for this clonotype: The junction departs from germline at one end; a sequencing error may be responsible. CDR3 bases: TGCGCCAGCGGCTTGACAAGCTCTGGAAACACCATATATTTT. This encodes CASGLTSSGNTIYF. The V and J genes are TRBV5-1 and TRBJ1-3; no reliable D call. The germline gives CDR1 SGHRS, CDR2 YFSETQ. The CDR3 is 14 residues long.

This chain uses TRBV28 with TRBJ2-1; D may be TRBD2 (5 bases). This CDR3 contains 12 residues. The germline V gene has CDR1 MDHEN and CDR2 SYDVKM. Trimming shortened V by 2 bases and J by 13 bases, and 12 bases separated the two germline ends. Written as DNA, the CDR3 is TGTGCCAGCAGTTTAATCGGGGTCAAACAGTTCTTC. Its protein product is CASSLIGVKQFF. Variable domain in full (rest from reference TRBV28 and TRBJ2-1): DVKVTQSSRYLVKRTGEKVFLECVQDMDHENMFWYRQDPGLGLRLIYFSYDVKMKEKGDIPEGYSVSREKKERFSLILESASTNQTSMYLCASSLIGVKQFFGPGTRLTVL.

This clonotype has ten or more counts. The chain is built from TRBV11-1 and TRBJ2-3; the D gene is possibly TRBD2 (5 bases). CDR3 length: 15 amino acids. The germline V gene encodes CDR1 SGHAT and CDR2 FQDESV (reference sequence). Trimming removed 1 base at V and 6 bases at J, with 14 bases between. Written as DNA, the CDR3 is TGTGCCAGCAGCTTAGTTCCGGCCTGGAGGGATACGCAGTATTTT. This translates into CASSLVPAWRDTQYF.

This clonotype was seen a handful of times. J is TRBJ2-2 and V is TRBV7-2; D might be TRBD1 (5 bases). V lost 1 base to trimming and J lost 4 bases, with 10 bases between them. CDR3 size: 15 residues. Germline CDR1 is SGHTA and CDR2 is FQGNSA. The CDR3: CASSLGQLGTGELFF. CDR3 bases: TGTGCCAGCAGCTTAGGACAGTTGGGCACCGGGGAGCTGTTTTTT.

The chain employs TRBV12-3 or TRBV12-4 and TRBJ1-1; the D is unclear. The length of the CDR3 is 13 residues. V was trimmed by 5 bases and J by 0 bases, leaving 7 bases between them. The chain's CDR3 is CASSTMVNTEAFF. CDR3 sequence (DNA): TGTGCCAGCAGTACAATGGTGAACACTGAAGCTTTCTTT.

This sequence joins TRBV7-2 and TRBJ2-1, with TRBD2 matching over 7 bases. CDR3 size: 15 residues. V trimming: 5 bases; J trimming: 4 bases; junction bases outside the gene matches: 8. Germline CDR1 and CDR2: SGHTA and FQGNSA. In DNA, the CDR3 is TGTGCCAGCAGCCCCGGGACTATTCGATACAATGAGCAGTTCTTC. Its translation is CASSPGTIRYNEQFF.

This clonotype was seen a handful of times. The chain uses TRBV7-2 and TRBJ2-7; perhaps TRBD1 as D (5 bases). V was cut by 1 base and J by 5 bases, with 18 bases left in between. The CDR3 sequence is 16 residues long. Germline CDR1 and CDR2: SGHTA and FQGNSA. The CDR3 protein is CASSLGVTVTTHEQYF. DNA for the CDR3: TGTGCCAGCAGCTTAGGAGTGACAGTCACCACGCACGAGCAGTACTTC.

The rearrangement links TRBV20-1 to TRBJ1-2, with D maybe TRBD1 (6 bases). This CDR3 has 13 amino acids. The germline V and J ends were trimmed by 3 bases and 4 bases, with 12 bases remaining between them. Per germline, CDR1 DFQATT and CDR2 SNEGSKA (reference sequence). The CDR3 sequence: CSASAGVRYGYTF. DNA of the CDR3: TGCAGTGCTAGTGCAGGGGTTCGCTATGGCTACACCTTC.

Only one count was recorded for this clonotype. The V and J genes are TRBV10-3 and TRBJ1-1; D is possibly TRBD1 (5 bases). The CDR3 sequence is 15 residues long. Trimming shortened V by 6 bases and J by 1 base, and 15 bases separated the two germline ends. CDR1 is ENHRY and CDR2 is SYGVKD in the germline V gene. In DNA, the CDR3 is TGTGCCATCAGATTCGGGACTCAGGAGAACACTGAAGCTTTCTTT. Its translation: CAIRFGTQENTEAFF.

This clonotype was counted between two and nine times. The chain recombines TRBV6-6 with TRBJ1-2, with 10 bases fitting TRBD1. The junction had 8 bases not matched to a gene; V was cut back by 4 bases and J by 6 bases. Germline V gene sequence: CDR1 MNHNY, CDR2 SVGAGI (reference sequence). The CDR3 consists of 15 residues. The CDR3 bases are TGTGCCAGCAGTTCACCCATAGACAGGGGGCATGGCTACACCTTC. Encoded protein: CASSSPIDRGHGYTF.

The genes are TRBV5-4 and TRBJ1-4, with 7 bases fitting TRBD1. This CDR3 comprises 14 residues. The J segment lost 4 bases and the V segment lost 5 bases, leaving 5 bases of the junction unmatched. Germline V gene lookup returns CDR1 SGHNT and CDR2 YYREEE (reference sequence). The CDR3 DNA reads TGTGCCAGCAGACTGGACAGGAATAATGAAAAACTGTTTTTT. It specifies CASRLDRNNEKLFF.

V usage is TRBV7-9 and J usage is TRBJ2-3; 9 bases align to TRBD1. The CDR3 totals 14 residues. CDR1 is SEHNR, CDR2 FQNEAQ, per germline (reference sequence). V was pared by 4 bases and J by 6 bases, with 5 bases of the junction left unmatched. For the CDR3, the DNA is TGTGCCAGCAGCTACCGGGACAGGGTTGATACGCAGTATTTT. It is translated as CASSYRDRVDTQYF.

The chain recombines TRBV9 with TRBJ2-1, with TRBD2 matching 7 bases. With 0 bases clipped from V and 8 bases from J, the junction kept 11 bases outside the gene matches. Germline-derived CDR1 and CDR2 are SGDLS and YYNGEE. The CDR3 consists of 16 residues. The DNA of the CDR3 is TGTGCCAGCAGCGTAGGAGCGGCGGGAGTGTCATATGAGCAGTTCTTC. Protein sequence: CASSVGAAGVSYEQFF.

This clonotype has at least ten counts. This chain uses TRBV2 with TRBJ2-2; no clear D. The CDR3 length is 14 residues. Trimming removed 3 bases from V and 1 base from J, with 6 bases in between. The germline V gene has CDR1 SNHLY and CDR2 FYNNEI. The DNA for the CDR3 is TGTGCCAGCAGTGATTACGGGAACACCGGGGAGCTGTTTTTT. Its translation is CASSDYGNTGELFF.

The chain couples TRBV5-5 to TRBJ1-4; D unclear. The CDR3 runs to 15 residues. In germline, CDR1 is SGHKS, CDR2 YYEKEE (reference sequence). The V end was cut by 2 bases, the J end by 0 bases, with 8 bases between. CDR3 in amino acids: CASSFAPATNEKLFF. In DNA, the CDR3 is TGTGCCAGCAGCTTCGCGCCTGCAACTAATGAAAAACTGTTTTTT.

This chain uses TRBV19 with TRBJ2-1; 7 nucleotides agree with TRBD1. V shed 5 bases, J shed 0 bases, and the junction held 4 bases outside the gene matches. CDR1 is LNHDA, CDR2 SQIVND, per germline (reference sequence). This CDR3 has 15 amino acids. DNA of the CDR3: TGTGCCAGTAGTTATGACAGGGCCTCCTACAATGAGCAGTTCTTC. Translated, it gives CASSYDRASYNEQFF.

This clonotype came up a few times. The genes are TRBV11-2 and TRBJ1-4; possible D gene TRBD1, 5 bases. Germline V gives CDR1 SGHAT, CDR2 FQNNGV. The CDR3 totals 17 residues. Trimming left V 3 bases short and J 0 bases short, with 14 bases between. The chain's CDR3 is CASSLRGVGSTNEKLFF. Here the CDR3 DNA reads TGTGCCAGCAGCTTGCGGGGGGTCGGCTCAACTAATGAAAAACTGTTTTTT.

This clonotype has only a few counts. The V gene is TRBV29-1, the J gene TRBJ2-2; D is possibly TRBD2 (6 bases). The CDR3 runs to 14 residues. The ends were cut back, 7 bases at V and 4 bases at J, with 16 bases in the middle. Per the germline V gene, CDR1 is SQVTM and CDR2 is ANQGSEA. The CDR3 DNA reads TGCAGCGCCTACGTGGGGGGAGCCACCGGGGAGCTGTTTTTT. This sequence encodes CSAYVGGATGELFF.

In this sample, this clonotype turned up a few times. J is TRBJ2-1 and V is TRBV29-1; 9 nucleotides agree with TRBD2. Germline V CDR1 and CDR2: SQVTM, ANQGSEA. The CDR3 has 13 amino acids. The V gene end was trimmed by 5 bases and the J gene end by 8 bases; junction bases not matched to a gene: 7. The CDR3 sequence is CSVWVAGGDEQFF. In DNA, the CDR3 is TGCAGCGTTTGGGTGGCGGGAGGGGATGAGCAGTTCTTC.

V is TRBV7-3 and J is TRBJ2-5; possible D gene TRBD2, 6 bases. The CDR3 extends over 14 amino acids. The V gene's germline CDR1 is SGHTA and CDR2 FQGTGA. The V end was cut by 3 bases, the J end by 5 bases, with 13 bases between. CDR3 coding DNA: TGTGCCAGCAGCTTTAGCGGAGTTGGGGAGACCCAGTACTTC. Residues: CASSFSGVGETQYF.

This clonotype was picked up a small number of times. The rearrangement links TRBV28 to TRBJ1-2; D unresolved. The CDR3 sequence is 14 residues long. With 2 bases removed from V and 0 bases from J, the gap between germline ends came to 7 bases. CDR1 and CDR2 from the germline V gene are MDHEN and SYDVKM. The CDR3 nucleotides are TGTGCCAGCAGTTTACAAGGACCTAACTATGGCTACACCTTC. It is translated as CASSLQGPNYGYTF.

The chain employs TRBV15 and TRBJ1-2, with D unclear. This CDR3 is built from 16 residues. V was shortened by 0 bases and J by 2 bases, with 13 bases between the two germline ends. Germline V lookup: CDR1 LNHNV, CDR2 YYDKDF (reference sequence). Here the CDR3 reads CATSRDRAAGNYGYTF. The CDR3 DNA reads TGTGCCACCAGCAGAGATAGGGCAGCCGGAAACTATGGCTACACCTTC. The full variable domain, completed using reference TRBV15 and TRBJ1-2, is DAMVIQNPRYQVTQFGKPVTLSCSQTLNHNVMYWYQQKSSQAPKLLFHYYDKDFNNEADTPDNFQSRRPNTSFCFLDIRSPGLGDTAMYLCATSRDRAAGNYGYTFGSGTRLTVV.